Presented here are 16 T cell receptor beta chains from one specimen sequenced in a study of OX40 agonist ivuxolimab in advanced cancers. Profiling relied on immunoSEQ multiplex PCR, and the TCRdb table lists in-frame clones only, not all of them. The sample has about 82,000 clones, roughly 90% seen once; the top ten hold about 8%. Sequences were derived from CD4+ or CD8+ T cells sorted from blood, sampled in a trial of the OX40 agonist ivuxolimab. The source of these receptors is an adult with an advanced solid tumor such as melanoma, head and neck, liver or kidney cancer.

This chain uses TRBV5-1 with TRBJ2-7, with D perhaps matching TRBD1 (6 bases). Germline CDR1 and CDR2: SGHRS and YFSETQ. V was trimmed by 0 bases and J by 5 bases, leaving 12 bases between them. This CDR3 comprises 14 residues. In DNA, the CDR3 is TGCGCCAGCAGCTTGGAACAGGGACCCCACGAGCAGTACTTC. Protein: CASSLEQGPHEQYF. Together with reference TRBV5-1 and TRBJ2-7, the CDR3 gives the full variable domain: KAGVTQTPRYLIKTRGQQVTLSCSPISGHRSVSWYQQTPGQGLQFLFEYFSETQRNKGNFPGRFSGRQFSNSRSEMNVSTLELGDSALYLCASSLEQGPHEQYFGPGTRLTVT.

The V and J genes are TRBV5-1 and TRBJ2-3; D unresolved. Trimming pared 1 base from V and 0 bases from J, leaving 9 bases between. The CDR3 is 15 amino acids. CDR1 is SGHRS and CDR2 is YFSETQ in the germline V gene. The CDR3 region is CASSLTTPSTDTQYF. For the CDR3, the DNA is TGCGCCAGCAGCTTGACGACGCCCAGCACAGATACGCAGTATTTT.

CDR3 nucleotide sequence: TGTGCCAGCAGCTTGATTAGCGGGGGTTTGGTCACAGATACGCAGTATTTT. Its protein product is CASSLISGGLVTDTQYF. J is TRBJ2-3 and V is TRBV5-6; 9 positions match TRBD2. Germline V CDR1 and CDR2: SGHDT, YYEEEE. The CDR3 length is 17 residues. After removal of 1 base from V and 2 bases from J, the junction contained 8 bases not matched to a gene.

This chain connects TRBV30 to TRBJ1-6; 9 bases fit TRBD1. Looked up from germline, CDR1 is GTSNPN and CDR2 is SVGIG (reference sequence). The V gene end was trimmed by 4 bases and the J gene end by 14 bases; junction bases not matched to a gene: 15. The CDR3 is made up of 15 amino acids. The CDR3 spells CAWTAGTGWFRALHF. In DNA form, the CDR3 reads TGTGCCTGGACAGCCGGGACAGGGTGGTTTAGGGCCCTCCACTTT.

This clone has only a few counts. The rearrangement links TRBV5-1 to TRBJ1-1, with D hard to call. The CDR3 covers 12 residues. The V end was cut by 0 bases, the J end by 11 bases, with 11 bases between. CDR1 and CDR2 (germline): SGHRS, YFSETQ. The CDR3 here is CASSLAGSVAFF. The DNA for the CDR3 is TGCGCCAGCAGCTTGGCCGGGTCTGTGGCTTTCTTT.

The rearrangement joins TRBV27 to TRBJ2-1, with TRBD2 identical over 10 bases. J was trimmed by 7 bases and V by 7 bases; bases with no gene match: 13. The CDR3 is 16 amino acids. From germline, CDR1 is MNHEY and CDR2 SMNVEV (reference sequence). CDR3 residues: CASTFISSGGGNEQFF. Here the CDR3 DNA reads TGTGCCAGCACTTTTATCTCTAGCGGGGGCGGGAATGAGCAGTTCTTC.

This chain connects TRBV27 to TRBJ2-3; TRBD1 matches 7 bases. The germline gives CDR1 MNHEY, CDR2 SMNVEV (reference sequence). This CDR3 region has 15 residues. Trimming took 4 bases from V and 1 from J; bases not matched to a gene: 5. The CDR3: CASSYQGTGTDTQYF. The CDR3 bases are TGTGCCAGCAGTTACCAAGGGACAGGCACAGATACGCAGTATTTT.

J is TRBJ2-1 and V is TRBV9, with 7 bases lining up with TRBD1. CDR3 length: 15 amino acids. In germline, CDR1 is SGDLS, CDR2 YYNGEE. Losses at the gene ends were 1 base for V and 6 bases for J; bases not matched to a gene: 7. CDR3 bases: TGTGCCAGCAGCGTATCCGGGACAGCATTCAATGAGCAGTTCTTC. Protein: CASSVSGTAFNEQFF.

J is TRBJ2-4 and V is TRBV5-4, with TRBD2 matching over 13 bases. Germline V gives CDR1 SGHNT, CDR2 YYREEE (reference sequence). The CDR3 has 14 residues. J gave up 9 bases and V 3 bases, and 3 bases lay outside the gene matches. The CDR3 nucleotides read TGTGCCAGCAGCTCGGGACTAGCGGGGAGCATTCAGTACTTC. Amino acid sequence: CASSSGLAGSIQYF.

The V call is TRBV7-9, the J call TRBJ1-5, with 8 bases that match TRBD1. Germline lookup yields CDR1 SEHNR and CDR2 FQNEAQ (reference sequence). There are 15 residues in the CDR3. V shed 1 base and J 6 bases; nucleotides not matched to a gene: 5. CDR3 nucleotide sequence: TGTGCCAGCAGCTTAGGGGGGACAGGTCCTCAGCCCCAGCATTTT. Its protein product is CASSLGGTGPQPQHF.

This chain uses TRBV7-7 with TRBJ2-5, with D perhaps matching TRBD1 (5 bases). The V gene lost 3 bases and the J gene lost 4 bases, with 9 bases spanning the gap. Germline V gene data show CDR1 as SSHAT and CDR2 as FNYEAQ (reference sequence). The CDR3 contains 13 residues. The chain's CDR3 is CASSLWGGETQYF. For the CDR3, the DNA is TGTGCCAGCAGCTTGTGGGGCGGAGAGACCCAGTACTTC.

The V call is TRBV18, the J call TRBJ1-4; 7 positions match TRBD1. This CDR3 contains 13 residues. Unmatched junction bases numbered 5, after V lost 6 bases and J lost 7 bases. Germline V gives CDR1 KGHSH, CDR2 LQKENI. The CDR3 reads CASSNRGTEKLFF. DNA of the CDR3: TGTGCCAGCTCTAACAGGGGTACTGAAAAACTGTTTTTT.

The chain employs TRBV7-2 and TRBJ2-7; the match to TRBD1 covers 7 bases. Germline CDR1 is SGHTA and CDR2 is FQGNSA. The CDR3 covers 15 residues. V lost 6 bases, J lost 4 bases, and 12 bases stayed unmatched. The CDR3 bases are TGTGCCAGCAGGCCAATAGGGGGACAGTTATACGAGCAGTACTTC. Its protein product is CASRPIGGQLYEQYF.

This chain links TRBV27 with TRBJ2-1, with D uncertain. The V end lost 5 bases, the J end lost 10 bases, and 15 bases lay between the germline ends. CDR1 and CDR2 (germline): MNHEY, SMNVEV (reference sequence). The CDR3 totals 13 residues. The CDR3: CASSPHPGLEQFF. The CDR3, as DNA: TGTGCCAGCAGTCCTCATCCGGGCCTAGAGCAGTTCTTC.

CDR3 bases: TGTGCCAGCAGTCCGGCAGCTTTTAATGAAAAACTGTTTTTT. Its translation is CASSPAAFNEKLFF. The V gene is TRBV6-1, the J gene TRBJ1-4; no firm D call. Germline V gene data show CDR1 as MNHNS and CDR2 as SASEGT. V was clipped by 5 bases and J by 4 bases, with 11 bases between them. The CDR3 has 14 amino acids.

This clone appeared once. This sequence joins TRBV10-3 and TRBJ2-2, with D possibly matching TRBD1 (5 bases). Germline CDR1 ENHRY, CDR2 SYGVKD. The CDR3 covers 13 residues. V dropped 8 bases and J dropped 4 bases, with 11 bases sitting between them. The CDR3 bases are TGTGCCATCGGCGAAGGGGCCACCGGGGAGCTGTTTTTT. Its protein is CAIGEGATGELFF.